Here is one TCR beta chain with its context. The source of the sample is a study of blood T cell repertoires in COVID-19. TCRdb's table, derived via immunoSEQ multiplex PCR, lists solely in-frame clones and lacks some. The profile covers roughly 170,000 clones, with over 70% appearing a single time and 3.5% to 4% taken by the ten largest. Between the trimmed V and J ends, which lost 1 base and 2 bases, there was a span of 9 bases. CDR1 is SGHRS, CDR2 YFSETQ, per germline. The CDR3 runs 15 residues. Recruits, aged roughly 18 to 95 years, lived in under 25 US areas. The genes are TRBV5-1 and TRBJ1-4; tentative D call: TRBD1 (5 bases). Sequenced material: PBMCs or T cells enriched from blood (not recorded which). This TCR derives from a woman aged 45 to 65 in a cohort exposed to, infected with or recovered from COVID-19 (not recorded which). The CDR3 region has the DNA TGCGCCAGCAGCTTGATGGGGCCGACTAATGAAAAACTGTTTTTT. The encoded protein is CASSLMGPTNEKLFF.